Listed below are T cell receptor beta chains from one sample, sequenced in a study of regulatory T cells in long-lasting Graves disease. TCRdb re-called the multiplex PCR reads through MiXCR, storing one row per CDR3 protein. Of a few hundred thousand distinct CDR3 sequences in the sample, roughly 20% were seen once. Sample: peripheral blood mononuclear cells (PBMCs), taken when the disease was refractory, from a patient treated with antithyroid drugs. The source is a middle-aged woman with Graves disease. CDR3s include the opening cysteine and the closing phenylalanine or tryptophan. The D gene is left open where the match is weak. Size is omitted from some rows. Given values are once, few, many or a class for expanded clones.

V gene,clone size,D gene,J gene,CDR3 protein,CDR3 DNA
TRBV5-4,many,TRBD1,TRBJ1-2,CASSTPRQGPYGYTF,TGTGCCAGCAGCACGCCCAGACAGGGGCCCTATGGCTACACCTTC
TRBV27,many,.,TRBJ2-7,CASSFGRRDEQYF,TGTGCCAGCAGTTTTGGCAGGAGGGACGAGCAGTACTTC
TRBV5-1,few,.,TRBJ2-4,CASSYDNIQYF,TGCGCCAGCAGCTATGATAACATTCAGTACTTC
TRBV11-2,.,TRBD1,TRBJ2-7,CASSLEGQWVGQYF,TGTGCCAGCAGCTTAGAGGGACAGTGGGTCGGGCAGTACTTC
TRBV7-9,few,TRBD1,TRBJ2-2,CASRPPGQTNTGELFF,TGTGCCAGCAGACCTCCGGGACAGACGAACACCGGGGAGCTGTTTTTT
TRBV28,.,.,TRBJ2-1,CASPSPRNEQFF,TGTGCCAGTCCTTCCCCCCGTAATGAGCAGTTCTTC
TRBV5-1,.,.,TRBJ2-7,CASSFGQPRSYEQYF,TGCGCCAGCAGCTTCGGGCAGCCCCGATCCTACGAGCAGTACTTC
TRBV20-1,.,TRBD1,TRBJ2-3,CSHTTGGTDTQYF,TGCAGTCATACGACAGGGGGCACGGATACGCAGTATTTT
TRBV12-3/TRBV12-4,many,.,TRBJ2-7,CASSSSQGELRWQYF,TGTGCCAGCAGTTCCTCGCAGGGAGAATTGCGATGGCAGTACTTC
TRBV12-3/TRBV12-4,many,.,TRBJ2-7,CASMIGGISYEQYF,TGTGCCAGCATGATCGGGGGAATCTCCTACGAGCAGTACTTC
TRBV6-1,few,TRBD2,TRBJ2-7,CASMGLAGLSYEQYF,TGTGCCAGCATGGGACTAGCGGGTCTCTCCTACGAGCAGTACTTC
TRBV6-1,.,.,TRBJ2-1,CASSRRVIYEQFF,TGTGCCAGCAGCCGCCGGGTAATATACGAGCAGTTCTTC
TRBV6-2/TRBV6-3,few,.,TRBJ1-1,CASSYSNRGQAEAFF,TGTGCCAGCAGTTACTCCAATCGGGGGCAGGCTGAAGCTTTCTTT
TRBV12-3/TRBV12-4,many,TRBD1,TRBJ1-4,CASSFRRQGNEKLFF,TGTGCCAGCAGTTTCCGGCGACAGGGGAATGAAAAACTGTTTTTT
TRBV29-1,.,TRBD2,TRBJ2-3,CSVEDPLAGEETDTQYF,TGCAGCGTTGAAGACCCCCTAGCGGGAGAGGAGACAGATACGCAGTATTTT
TRBV2,.,TRBD1,TRBJ1-6,CASSSRGQGPSSYNSPLHF,TGTGCCAGCAGCTCCCGGGGACAGGGGCCGAGCTCCTATAATTCACCCCTCCACTTT
TRBV3-1,.,.,TRBJ1-5,CASSPQLDSNQPQHF,TGTGCCAGCAGCCCCCAATTGGATAGCAATCAGCCCCAGCATTTT
TRBV7-9,many,.,TRBJ2-7,CASRGDSYEQYF,TGTGCCAGCAGGGGCGACTCCTACGAGCAGTACTTC
TRBV19,many,TRBD1,TRBJ1-1,CASSQGAAEAFF,TGTGCCAGTAGTCAGGGGGCGGCTGAAGCTTTCTTT
TRBV28,many,TRBD1,TRBJ2-4,CASSFPTGTGVLIQYF,TGTGCCAGCAGTTTCCCAACCGGGACAGGAGTTCTCATTCAGTACTTC
TRBV28,many,.,TRBJ1-2,CASSSGGSGNGYTF,TGTGCCAGCAGTTCGGGGGGGTCTGGGAATGGCTACACCTTC
TRBV4-1,.,.,TRBJ1-4,CASSYSRSDEKLFF,TGCGCCAGCAGCTATAGTCGATCGGATGAAAAACTGTTTTTT
TRBV27,many,.,TRBJ1-2,CASRRLGQSYGYTF,TGTGCCAGCAGGAGGCTCGGACAGAGCTATGGCTACACCTTC
TRBV5-6,once,.,TRBJ1-1,CASSLAFRMNTEAFF,TGTGCCAGCAGCTTGGCCTTTAGGATGAACACTGAAGCTTTCTTT
TRBV7-9,.,.,TRBJ2-7,CASSLDQTEAYEQYF,TGTGCCAGCAGCCTGGACCAAACGGAGGCCTACGAGCAGTACTTC
TRBV6-5,few,TRBD1,TRBJ2-7,CASSYSNGQGYEQYF,TGTGCCAGCAGTTACTCGAACGGACAGGGCTACGAGCAGTACTTC
TRBV7-8,.,TRBD1,TRBJ2-5,CASSFGRGETQYF,TGTGCCAGCAGCTTCGGCAGGGGGGAGACCCAGTACTTC
TRBV7-3,.,.,TRBJ2-3,CASSLGDDTDTQYF,TGTGCCAGCAGCTTGGGCGATGACACAGATACGCAGTATTTT
TRBV7-9,many,.,TRBJ2-2,CASSPRLGELFF,TGTGCCAGCAGCCCGAGACTCGGGGAGCTGTTTTTT
TRBV15,many,.,TRBJ2-6,CATSRDRPEANVLTF,TGTGCCACCAGCAGAGATCGTCCAGAGGCCAACGTCCTGACTTTC